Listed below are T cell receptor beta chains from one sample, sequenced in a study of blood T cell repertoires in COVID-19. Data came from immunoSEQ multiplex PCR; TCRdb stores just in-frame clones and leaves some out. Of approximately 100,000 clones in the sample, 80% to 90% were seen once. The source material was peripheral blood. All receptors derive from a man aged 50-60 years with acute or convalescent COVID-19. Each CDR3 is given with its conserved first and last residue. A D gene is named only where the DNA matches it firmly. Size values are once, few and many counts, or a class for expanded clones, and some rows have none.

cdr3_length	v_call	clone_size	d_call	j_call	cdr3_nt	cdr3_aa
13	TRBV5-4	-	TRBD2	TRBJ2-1	TGTGCCAGCAGCCACTCCCGGGAGGATGAGCAGTTCTTC	CASSHSREDEQFF
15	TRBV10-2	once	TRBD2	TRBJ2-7	TGCGCCAGCAGGGGACTAGCGGGAGTTGTCTACGAGCAGTACTTC	CASRGLAGVVYEQYF
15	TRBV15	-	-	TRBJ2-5	TGTGCCACCAGCAGAGCTCCGGGAAACCAAGAGACCCAGTACTTC	CATSRAPGNQETQYF
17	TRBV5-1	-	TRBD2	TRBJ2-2	TGCGCCAGCAGCTCCCCTAGCGGGAGGGCGAACACCGGGGAGCTGTTTTTT	CASSSPSGRANTGELFF
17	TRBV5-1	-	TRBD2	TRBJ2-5	TGCGCCAGCAGCTTTAACTCGGCTAGCGGGAGTACGGAGACCCAGTACTTC	CASSFNSASGSTETQYF
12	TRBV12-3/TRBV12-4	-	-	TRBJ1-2	TGTGCCAGCAGTTTTCGAGACTATGGCTACACCTTC	CASSFRDYGYTF
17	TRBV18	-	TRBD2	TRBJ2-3	TGTGCCAGCTCACCACAGATAGGGACTAGCGGCGCAGATACGCAGTATTTT	CASSPQIGTSGADTQYF
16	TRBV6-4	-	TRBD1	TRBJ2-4	TGTGCCAGCACACTGACGACAGGGCCATCCAAAAACATTCAGTACTTC	CASTLTTGPSKNIQYF
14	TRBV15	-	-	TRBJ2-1	TGTGCCACCAGCAGTGGGAGCTCCTACAATGAGCAGTTCTTC	CATSSGSSYNEQFF
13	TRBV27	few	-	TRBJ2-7	TGTGCCAGCAGCCTAACGACAGGCTACGAGCAGTACTTC	CASSLTTGYEQYF
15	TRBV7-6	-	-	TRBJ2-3	TGTGCCAGCAGCTTAGGAGGGTTTAGCACAGATACGCAGTATTTT	CASSLGGFSTDTQYF
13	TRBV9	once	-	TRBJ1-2	TGTGCCAGCAGCGTTGTGTACGGCTATGGCTACACCTTC	CASSVVYGYGYTF
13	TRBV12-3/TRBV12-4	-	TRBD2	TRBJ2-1	TGTGCCATAGGGACTAGCGGAGGTAATGAGCAGTTCTTC	CAIGTSGGNEQFF
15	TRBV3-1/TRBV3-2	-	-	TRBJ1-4	TGTGCCAGCAGCCCCCATAGAGAGGCTAATGAAAAACTGTTTTTT	CASSPHREANEKLFF
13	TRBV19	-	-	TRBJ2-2	TGTGCCAGTAGTATTGATGAGGGCGGGGAGCTGTTTTTT	CASSIDEGGELFF
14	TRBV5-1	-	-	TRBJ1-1	TGCGCCAGCAGCTTGCAGGGAGGGATCACTGAAGCTTTCTTT	CASSLQGGITEAFF
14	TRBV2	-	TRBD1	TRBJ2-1	TGTGCCAGCAAGAGATTGGACAGGAGCAATGAGCAGTTCTTC	CASKRLDRSNEQFF
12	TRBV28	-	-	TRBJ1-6	TGTGCCAGCAGTTTAGGCGGTTCACCCCTCCACTTT	CASSLGGSPLHF
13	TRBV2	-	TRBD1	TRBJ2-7	TGTGCCAGCAGCACAGGGGGACCCTACGAGCAGTACTTC	CASSTGGPYEQYF
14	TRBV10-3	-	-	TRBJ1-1	TGTGCCATCAGTGGGGAGCGGGGGGCCGTTGAAGCTTTCTTT	CAISGERGAVEAFF
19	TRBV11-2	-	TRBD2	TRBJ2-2	TGTGCCAGCAGCTTATTCGGCCGACTACTAGCGGGAGTATCCGGGGAGCTGTTTTTT	CASSLFGRLLAGVSGELFF
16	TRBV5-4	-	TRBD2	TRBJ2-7	TGTGCCAGCAGCCCAACTAGCGGGAGGGCCTTGTACGAGCAGTACTTC	CASSPTSGRALYEQYF
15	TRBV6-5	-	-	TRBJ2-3	TGTGCCAGCAGTTACGTGGGCGGGAAAACAGATACGCAGTATTTT	CASSYVGGKTDTQYF
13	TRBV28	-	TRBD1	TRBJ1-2	TGTGCCAGCAGTTCAGGACAGGGGCGGGGGAACACCTTC	CASSSGQGRGNTF
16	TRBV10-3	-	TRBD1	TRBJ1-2	TGTGCCATCAGTGAGTCGGAACAGGGGTCCCCTTATGGCTACACCTTC	CAISESEQGSPYGYTF
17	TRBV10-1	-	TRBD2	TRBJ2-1	TGCGCCAGCAGCGACGCCGGGACTAGCGGCCCCTACAATGAGCAGTTCTTC	CASSDAGTSGPYNEQFF
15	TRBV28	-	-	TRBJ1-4	TGTGCCAGCAGTTTTCGGGGAGCAACTAATGAAAAACTGTTTTTT	CASSFRGATNEKLFF
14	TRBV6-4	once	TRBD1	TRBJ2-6	TGTGCCAGCAGTGCAGGGGGTGGGGCCAACGTCCTGACTTTC	CASSAGGGANVLTF
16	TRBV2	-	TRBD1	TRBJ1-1	TGTGCCAGCAGACGGACAGGGGAGGGGATGAACACTGAAGCTTTCTTT	CASRRTGEGMNTEAFF
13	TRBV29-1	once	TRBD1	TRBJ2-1	TGCAGCGTTGGGACAGGGCGCTTCAATGAGCAGTTCTTC	CSVGTGRFNEQFF
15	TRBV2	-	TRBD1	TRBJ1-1	TGTGCCAGCAGTGGTTTCAGGGGGCGGGTCACTGAAGCTTTCTTT	CASSGFRGRVTEAFF
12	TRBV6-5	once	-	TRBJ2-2	TGTGCCAGCACCGAGGGGGCCGGGGAGCTGTTTTTT	CASTEGAGELFF
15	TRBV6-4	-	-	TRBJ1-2	TGTGCCAGCAGTGACTCGATCACGGGGTCGGGTGGCTACACCTTC	CASSDSITGSGGYTF
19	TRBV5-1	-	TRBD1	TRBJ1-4	TGCGCCAGCAGCCCGGGATGGACAGGGGGATTTGCAACTAATGAAAAACTGTTTTTT	CASSPGWTGGFATNEKLFF
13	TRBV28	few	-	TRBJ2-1	TGTGCCAGCACCAATGGGAAACAGGGCCGACAGTTCTTC	CASTNGKQGRQFF
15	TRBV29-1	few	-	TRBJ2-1	TGCAGCGTTGAACTATATACCGGGGGCGGGGGTGAGCAGTTCTTC	CSVELYTGGGGEQFF
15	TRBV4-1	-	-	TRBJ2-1	TGCGCCAGCAGCCACCCTCCGGCGACTCCATATGAGCAGTTCTTC	CASSHPPATPYEQFF
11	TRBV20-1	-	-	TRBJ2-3	TGCAGTGCCCCCGGGGGAGATACGCAGTATTTT	CSAPGGDTQYF
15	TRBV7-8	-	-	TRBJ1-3	TGTGCCAGCAGCGTTGACTCATACTCTGGAAACACCATATATTTT	CASSVDSYSGNTIYF
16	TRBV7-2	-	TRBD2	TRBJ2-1	TGTGCCAGCAGCTTCCTAGCGGGAGGGCCCTACAATGAGCAGCTCTTC	CASSFLAGGPYNEQLF
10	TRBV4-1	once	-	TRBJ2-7	TGCGCCAGCGGCCAGAGGGAGCAGTACTTC	CASGQREQYF
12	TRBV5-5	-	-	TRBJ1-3	TGTGCCAGCAGCGGCGGTGGAAACACCATATATTTT	CASSGGGNTIYF
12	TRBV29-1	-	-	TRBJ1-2	TGCAGCGTCGCGGGGTTCGTCTATGGCTACACCTTC	CSVAGFVYGYTF
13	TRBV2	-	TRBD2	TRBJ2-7	TGTGCCAGCAGGAAGCGGGAGGGCTACGAGCAGTACTTC	CASRKREGYEQYF
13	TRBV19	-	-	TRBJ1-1	TGTGCCAGTAAACAGGGCGGTAACACTGAAGCTTTCTTT	CASKQGGNTEAFF
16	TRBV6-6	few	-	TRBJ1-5	TGTGCCAGCAGTTACAACGGGGCGGGGAGCAATCAGCCCCAGCATTTT	CASSYNGAGSNQPQHF
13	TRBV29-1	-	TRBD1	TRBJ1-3	TGCAGCTTACAGGGGGCGGGTGGAAACACCATATATTTT	CSLQGAGGNTIYF
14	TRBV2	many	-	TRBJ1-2	TGTGCCAGCAGGGGGGAGGGGGAGCTCTATGGCTACACCTTC	CASRGEGELYGYTF
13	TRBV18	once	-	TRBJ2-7	TGTGCCAGCTCACCCAGACGGACATACGAGCAGTACTTC	CASSPRRTYEQYF
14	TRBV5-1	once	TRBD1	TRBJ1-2	TGCGCCAGCAGCTTGGACAGGGGTTCTGGAGGCTACACCTTC	CASSLDRGSGGYTF